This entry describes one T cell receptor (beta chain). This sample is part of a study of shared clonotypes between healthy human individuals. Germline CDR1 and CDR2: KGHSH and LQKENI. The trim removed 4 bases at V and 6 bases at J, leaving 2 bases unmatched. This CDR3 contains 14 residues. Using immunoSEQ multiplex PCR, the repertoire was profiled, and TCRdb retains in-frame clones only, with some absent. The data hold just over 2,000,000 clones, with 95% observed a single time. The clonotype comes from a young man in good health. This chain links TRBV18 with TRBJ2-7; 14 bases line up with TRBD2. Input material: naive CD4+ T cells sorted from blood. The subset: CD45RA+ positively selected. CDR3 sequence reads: CASSLGTSGGEQYF. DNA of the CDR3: TGTGCCAGCTCACTAGGGACTAGCGGGGGCGAGCAGTACTTC.